What follows is one T cell receptor (beta chain) and its context. The data belong to a study of blood T cell repertoires in COVID-19. As for the study in general: Both acute and convalescent COVID-19 samples were obtained from the United States, Italy and Spain. The cDNA or gDNA used as material had been derived from T cells, B-cell-depleted T cells, or PBMCs.

V gave up 5 bases and J gave up 2 bases; unmatched junction bases: 5. Looked up from germline, CDR1 is MNHEY and CDR2 is SMNVEV (reference sequence). The CDR3 runs 14 residues. Original processing methods: Amplified reference gene primers provided the basis for estimating nucleated cell counts. Some clones are missing from TCRdb's copy, which holds only in-frame ones; the method was immunoSEQ multiplex PCR. That table is the source of V, J and clone size, and D and trimming were worked out from the DNA. The sample records some 150,000 clones, approximately 80% being singletons. This receptor was taken from a woman of 80 years or more with acute or convalescent COVID-19. Specimen: peripheral blood. The chain employs TRBV27 and TRBJ2-5, with 7 bases aligning to TRBD2. The CDR3 sequence: CASSRGTTQETQYF. CDR3 nucleotide sequence: TGTGCCAGCAGTAGAGGGACTACACAAGAGACCCAGTACTTC.